Listed here is a single TCR beta chain. Its cognate antigen is unknown. The sample originates from a study of T-cell memory formation after mild COVID-19. In the study overall: TCR clusters were mostly confined to one donor each.

CDR3 length equals 15 residues. From germline, CDR1 is MNHEY and CDR2 SVGEGT. V lost 6 bases and J lost 0, with 15 bases in between. It was 5'RACE with constant-segment primers that produced the TCR alpha and TCR beta cDNA libraries, which carried sample barcodes and UMIs. TCRdb recomputed calls from the 5' RACE reads with MiXCR, one row per CDR3 protein. The sample contains 250,000 to 350,000 distinct CDR3 sequences, roughly 15% of which appear only once. Study outcomes and limitations: Those CD4+ clones that contracted were mainly in CM and EM (CD8+ ones in EMRA). Clones that contracted from day 15 to 85 had balanced CD4/CD8; later expanders were CD4+ biased.

The sequenced sample consisted of PBMCs or a T cell subset sorted from them (not recorded which). This clonotype originated in a young man who had mild COVID-19 (a few samples of this study predate the infection). Cell type and time point are not known. The chain uses TRBV6-2 or TRBV6-3 and TRBJ2-7; no reliable D call. In nucleotides, the CDR3 is TGTGCCAGCAGAGCAGAAGGTCTGATCTCCTACGAGCAGTACTTC. Translating it yields CASRAEGLISYEQYF.